These 30 T cell receptor beta chains originate from one sample sequenced in a study of OX40 agonist ivuxolimab in advanced cancers. Assay used: immunoSEQ multiplex PCR; TCRdb lists only in-frame clones, some missing. This sample carries fewer than 120,000 clones, approximately 89% of them seen once, and the ten largest clones take 0.27%. Here the sequenced sample was CD4+ or CD8+ T cells sorted from blood, taken in a trial of the OX40 agonist ivuxolimab. The receptors shown here come from an adult with an advanced solid tumor such as melanoma, head and neck, liver or kidney cancer.

CDR3 sequence (DNA): TGCGCCAGCAGCCAAGATCGGGATTCCCCGTACGTGGCTAATGAAAAACTGTTTTTT. Residues: CASSQDRDSPYVANEKLFF. V is TRBV4-3 and J is TRBJ1-4; D unresolved. This CDR3 is 19 amino acids long. The germline V gene encodes CDR1 LGHNA and CDR2 YSLEER. With 0 bases removed from V and 3 bases from J, the gap between germline ends came to 20 bases.

The chain uses TRBV5-1 and TRBJ1-4; TRBD1 is a possible D gene (5 bases). Per germline, CDR1 SGHRS and CDR2 YFSETQ. Trimming stripped 4 bases from V and 3 bases from J, with 19 bases between. The CDR3 consists of 17 residues. The CDR3 nucleotides read TGCGCCAGCAGCCCCGCGGCGACAGATTTGGCTAATGAAAAACTGTTTTTT. This encodes CASSPAATDLANEKLFF.

The rearrangement joins TRBV7-2 to TRBJ1-5; no reliable D call. Trimming took 5 bases from V and 0 from J, leaving 11 bases between them. This CDR3 has 15 residues. Germline V gene lookup returns CDR1 SGHTA and CDR2 FQGNSA. The CDR3: CASSPRIHSNQPQHF. The CDR3 DNA reads as TGTGCCAGCAGCCCCCGGATCCATAGCAATCAGCCCCAGCATTTT.

The chain is built from TRBV28 and TRBJ1-1; perhaps TRBD1 as D (5 bases). Germline loops: CDR1 MDHEN, CDR2 SYDVKM. This CDR3 has 15 amino acids. V lost 2 bases to trimming and J lost 4 bases, with 14 bases between them. CDR3 DNA sequence: TGTGCCAGCAGTTTAGGAGGGGTTCGGGGCACTGAAGCTTTCTTT. Translated, it gives CASSLGGVRGTEAFF.

The V call is TRBV4-3, the J call TRBJ1-1; D is undetermined. V was clipped by 0 bases and J by 0 bases, with 8 bases between them. The CDR3 is 15 amino acids. Germline V gives CDR1 LGHNA, CDR2 YSLEER. The CDR3 region has the DNA TGCGCCAGCAGCCAAGAAGTCCTCATGAACACTGAAGCTTTCTTT. Amino acids: CASSQEVLMNTEAFF.

The chain couples TRBV4-2 to TRBJ2-3; tentatively, D is TRBD1 (5 bases). This CDR3 has 15 amino acids. The V gene's germline CDR1 is LGHNA and CDR2 YNFKEQ. V was pared by 1 base and J by 4 bases, with 12 bases between. CDR3 in amino acids: CASSQVGQGADTQYF. In DNA form, the CDR3 reads TGTGCCAGCAGCCAAGTAGGGCAGGGTGCAGATACGCAGTATTTT.

The CDR3 reads CASSLGSSKNIQYF. CDR3 nucleotide sequence: TGTGCCAGCAGCTTGGGTAGCTCCAAAAACATTCAGTACTTC. The rearrangement uses TRBV5-4 and TRBJ2-4; D gene unclear. The germline V and J ends were trimmed by 0 bases and 2 bases, with 6 bases remaining between them. The germline V gene encodes CDR1 SGHNT and CDR2 YYREEE (reference sequence). This CDR3 has 14 residues.

This chain links TRBV6-4 with TRBJ2-4; 8 bases are shared with TRBD1. This CDR3 has 14 residues. V gave up 6 bases and J gave up 7 bases; unmatched junction bases: 8. Germline-derived CDR1 and CDR2 are MRHNA and SNTAGT. The chain's CDR3 is CASRRDRRSNIQYF. The CDR3 nucleotides are TGTGCCAGCAGACGGGACAGGAGGAGTAACATTCAGTACTTC.

This clone was seen once. The rearrangement uses TRBV2 and TRBJ2-3; D is perhaps TRBD1 or TRBD2 (5 bases each). Germline V gene lookup returns CDR1 SNHLY and CDR2 FYNNEI. This CDR3 has 16 residues. Trimming pared 10 bases from V and 3 bases from J, leaving 23 bases between. DNA for the CDR3: TGTGCCATCGCCCGTTTTACGGGGCCCGAAACAGATACGCAGTATTTT. Its translation: CAIARFTGPETDTQYF.

This chain uses TRBV7-3 with TRBJ2-3; D might be TRBD2 (6 bases). CDR1 is SGHTA, CDR2 FQGTGA, per germline. This CDR3 is 15 amino acids long. Trimming left V 5 bases short and J 1 base short, with 13 bases between. For the CDR3, the DNA is TGTGCCAGCAGCCTAGGGACTCCTCGCACAGATACGCAGTATTTT. It codes for CASSLGTPRTDTQYF.

The chain couples TRBV6-5 to TRBJ1-6, with D uncertain. V lost 0 bases, J lost 6 bases, and 9 bases lay in between. Per the germline V gene, CDR1 is MNHEY and CDR2 is SVGAGI. This CDR3 region has 15 residues. The CDR3 sequence: CASSYSTGPNSPLHF. CDR3 DNA: TGTGCCAGCAGTTACTCGACGGGTCCTAATTCACCCCTCCACTTT.

V and J are TRBV9 and TRBJ1-2, with TRBD1 as a possible D gene (5 bases). The CDR3 consists of 15 residues. CDR1 SGDLS and CDR2 YYNGEE come from the germline V gene. V was clipped by 4 bases and J by 4 bases, with 17 bases between them. The CDR3 here is CASSTRAGPGYGYTF. The CDR3 DNA reads as TGTGCCAGCAGCACCCGGGCGGGACCTGGCTATGGCTACACCTTC. Using reference TRBV9 and TRBJ1-2 for the parts outside the CDR3, the full variable domain is DSGVTQTPKHLITATGQRVTLRCSPRSGDLSVYWYQQSLDQGLQFLIQYYNGEERAKGNILERFSAQQFPDLHSELNLSSLELGDSALYFCASSTRAGPGYGYTFGSGTRLTVV.

The chain couples TRBV9 to TRBJ1-6; TRBD1 agrees at 7 bases. The CDR3 consists of 14 residues. Germline V gene lookup returns CDR1 SGDLS and CDR2 YYNGEE. The ends lost 3 bases at V and 10 bases at J; junction bases unmatched: 7. The CDR3 region is CASSADRADSPLHF. CDR3 bases: TGTGCCAGCAGCGCCGACAGGGCGGACTCACCCCTCCACTTT. Based on the CDR3 plus reference TRBV9 and TRBJ1-6, the full variable domain is DSGVTQTPKHLITATGQRVTLRCSPRSGDLSVYWYQQSLDQGLQFLIQYYNGEERAKGNILERFSAQQFPDLHSELNLSSLELGDSALYFCASSADRADSPLHFGNGTRLTVT.

The V gene is TRBV30, the J gene TRBJ1-4; 9 bases align to TRBD1. Germline trimming cut 7 bases from V and 3 bases from J; bases unmatched to any gene: 12. Germline V gene lookup returns CDR1 GTSNPN and CDR2 SVGIG (reference sequence). This CDR3 spans 16 amino acids. Here the CDR3 DNA reads TGTGCCTCTATACCGGGACAGGGAGTATCTAATGAAAAACTGTTTTTT. Its translation is CASIPGQGVSNEKLFF.

The CDR3 spells CASTVGAGDNEQFF. In DNA, the CDR3 is TGCGCCAGCACGGTAGGAGCGGGGGACAATGAGCAGTTCTTC. This sequence joins TRBV5-1 and TRBJ2-1; 8 bases line up with TRBD2. The V segment lost 6 bases and the J segment 5 bases; nucleotides outside the gene matches: 7. CDR1 and CDR2 (germline): SGHRS, YFSETQ. This CDR3 is 14 amino acids long.

In this sample, this clone turned up once. In the same sample, other DNA sequences code for this CDR3. This sequence joins TRBV5-1 and TRBJ2-1; TRBD2 aligns across 10 bases. This CDR3 is built from 15 residues. V gave up 1 base and J gave up 4 bases; unmatched junction bases: 2. Germline V gives CDR1 SGHRS, CDR2 YFSETQ. CDR3 loop: CASSLRTSGYNEQFF. The CDR3, as DNA: TGCGCCAGCAGCTTGCGGACTAGCGGTTACAATGAGCAGTTCTTC. The full variable domain, in which reference TRBV5-1 and TRBJ2-1 provide the parts outside the CDR3, is KAGVTQTPRYLIKTRGQQVTLSCSPISGHRSVSWYQQTPGQGLQFLFEYFSETQRNKGNFPGRFSGRQFSNSRSEMNVSTLELGDSALYLCASSLRTSGYNEQFFGPGTRLTVL.

This chain connects TRBV4-3 to TRBJ1-3, with D uncertain. Germline lookup yields CDR1 LGHNA and CDR2 YSLEER. V lost 4 bases to trimming and J lost 2 bases, with 15 bases between them. This CDR3 has 16 amino acids. The CDR3 protein is CASSPTGSLAGNTIYF. The CDR3 bases are TGCGCCAGCAGCCCCACGGGAAGCCTGGCTGGAAACACCATATATTTT.

The rearrangement joins TRBV30 to TRBJ2-7; TRBD1 might be the D (5 bases). CDR3 length: 13 amino acids. Germline V gene data show CDR1 as GTSNPN and CDR2 as SVGIG (reference sequence). With 0 bases removed from V and 2 bases from J, the gap between germline ends came to 8 bases. The CDR3, as DNA: TGTGCCTGGAGTGTGACAGAAGCCTACGAGCAGTACTTC. Its protein is CAWSVTEAYEQYF.

The genes are TRBV10-3 and TRBJ1-5, with 11 bases that match TRBD1. The CDR3 runs 18 residues. V dropped 0 bases and J dropped 5; count of bases not matched to a gene: 9. From germline, CDR1 is ENHRY and CDR2 SYGVKD. The CDR3: CAISESGQGGVGDQPQHF. The CDR3 nucleotides are TGTGCCATCAGTGAGTCGGGACAGGGGGGGGTAGGTGATCAGCCCCAGCATTTT.

The chain carries TRBV4-3 and TRBJ2-2; possible D gene TRBD1, 5 bases. The CDR3 totals 14 residues. V shed 0 bases and J shed 11 bases, with 13 bases lying between them. Germline CDR1 and CDR2: LGHNA and YSLEER. The CDR3 loop is CASSQDVPTDELFF. The CDR3 DNA follows: TGCGCCAGCAGCCAAGACGTCCCGACAGACGAGCTGTTTTTT.

The chain's CDR3 is CASSPGDQPLTYEQYF. CDR3 in DNA: TGTGCCAGCAGCCCGGGAGACCAGCCACTAACCTACGAGCAGTACTTC. The chain uses TRBV5-6 and TRBJ2-7, with D perhaps TRBD2 (6 bases). Germline V gene data show CDR1 as SGHDT and CDR2 as YYEEEE. The CDR3 has 16 amino acids. V was shortened by 4 bases and J by 2 bases, with 19 bases between the two germline ends.

This chain joins TRBV5-8 and TRBJ2-5; 9 bases line up with TRBD1. V lost 4 bases to trimming and J lost 4 bases; unmatched junction nucleotides: 11. This CDR3 comprises 16 residues. Germline CDR1 is SGHTS and CDR2 is YDEGEE. CDR3 in DNA: TGTGCCAGCAGCAGGCCACGGACAGGGGTTATAGAGACCCAGTACTTC. Its translation: CASSRPRTGVIETQYF.

This chain links TRBV19 with TRBJ2-2; 7 bases map to TRBD1. Germline V gene lookup returns CDR1 LNHDA and CDR2 SQIVND (reference sequence). The CDR3 contains 15 residues. V was clipped by 1 base and J by 7 bases; unmatched bases: 6. This chain's CDR3 is CASSIAEGAVGELFF. The CDR3 nucleotides read TGTGCCAGTAGTATAGCCGAGGGGGCAGTCGGGGAGCTGTTTTTT.

J is TRBJ2-3 and V is TRBV25-1, with 8 bases aligning to TRBD1. The CDR3 runs 17 residues. Looked up from germline, CDR1 is MGHDK and CDR2 is SYGVNS. V dropped 1 base and J dropped 1; count of bases not matched to a gene: 7. The CDR3 region is CASSELGRGLGTDTQYF. The CDR3 region has the DNA TGTGCCAGCAGTGAATTAGGCAGGGGGCTGGGCACAGATACGCAGTATTTT. The full variable domain, with the rest looked up from reference TRBV25-1 and TRBJ2-3, is EADIYQTPRYLVIGTGKKITLECSQTMGHDKMYWYQQDPGMELHLIHYSYGVNSTEKGDLSSESTVSRIRTEHFPLTLESARPSHTSQYLCASSELGRGLGTDTQYFGPGTRLTVL.

V is TRBV7-3 and J is TRBJ1-1; D is possibly TRBD1 (5 bases). V was clipped by 2 bases and J by 1 base, with 11 bases between them. The CDR3 loop spans 15 amino acids. Germline CDR1 reads SGHTA; CDR2 reads FQGTGA. CDR3 DNA: TGTGCCAGCAGCTTACATGGAGGGACGAACACTGAAGCTTTCTTT. Its translation is CASSLHGGTNTEAFF.

This clone has just one count. The rearrangement uses TRBV12-5 and TRBJ1-5; TRBD1 aligns across 9 bases. Germline trimming cut 1 base from V and 2 bases from J; bases unmatched to any gene: 0. Germline V gives CDR1 LGHNT, CDR2 FRNRAP. The CDR3 consists of 15 residues. In DNA form, the CDR3 reads TGTGCTAGTGGTTTGGGACAGGGGGGCAATCAGCCCCAGCATTTT. It encodes CASGLGQGGNQPQHF.

CDR3 amino acids: CATSRGGGMNTEAFF. For the CDR3, the DNA is TGTGCCACCAGCAGAGGGGGTGGAATGAACACTGAAGCTTTCTTT. The chain links TRBV15 to TRBJ1-1, with D unclear. There are 15 residues in the CDR3. Germline loops: CDR1 LNHNV, CDR2 YYDKDF (reference sequence). Trimming shortened V by 1 base and J by 0 bases, and 9 bases separated the two germline ends.

This chain links TRBV28 with TRBJ2-7; 7 bases map to TRBD1. This CDR3 region has 14 residues. Trimming removed 2 bases from V and 4 bases from J; junction bases left unmatched: 5. CDR1 and CDR2 from the germline V gene are MDHEN and SYDVKM. This CDR3 reads CASSLPGGQYEQYF. The CDR3 DNA reads TGTGCCAGCAGTTTACCAGGGGGACAGTACGAGCAGTACTTC.

J is TRBJ2-5 and V is TRBV2; TRBD1 or TRBD2 may be the D gene (5 bases each). Germline values: CDR1 SNHLY, CDR2 FYNNEI. The CDR3 contains 15 residues. The V end was cut by 6 bases, the J end by 4 bases, with 18 bases between. CDR3 loop: CASRPRDGLGETQYF. As DNA, the CDR3 is TGTGCCAGCAGACCTCGGGACGGGCTAGGAGAGACCCAGTACTTC.

This sequence joins TRBV6-4 and TRBJ1-1; D gene uncertain. Germline assignment: CDR1 MRHNA and CDR2 SNTAGT. V shed 2 bases and J shed 6 bases, with 10 bases lying between them. The CDR3 sequence is 13 residues long. The CDR3 coding sequence is TGTGCCAGCAGTGACATATCGGGTTCTGAAGCTTTCTTT. Translating it yields CASSDISGSEAFF.